The T cell receptor (beta chain) described here comes from a study of response to subunit inactivated influenza vaccine (dated by TCRdb to 2016 to 2019). Background for the entire study: To follow how T cells responded to a trivalent subunit inactivated influenza vaccine, the researchers relied on deep quantitative profiling of the T cell receptor repertoire. Results and caveats for the whole study, not just this receptor: It was suggested by the authors that each seasonal influenza vaccination may recruit only a limited number of new T cells.

Library preparation used RT-PCR. TCRdb shows the sequencer as Illumina HiSeq 2500. TCRdb itself trimmed the public reads at Q25 with fastp, ran MiXCR and retained productive beta chains. Rows are unified per CDR3 protein, each entry keeping the most common DNA and genes. Within this sample are a few hundred thousand distinct CDR3 sequences, with 10% to 15% of them counted one time only. The ten largest clones add up to about 8% of the sample. This clonotype was detected many times. The target of this receptor is not known. Per-nucleotide qualities are absent, and no much larger clonotype sits a single base away. V lost 0 bases and J lost 5 bases; the stretch between them is 7 bases long. From its cysteine to its phenylalanine, the CDR3 spans 14 amino acids. Left in the record is the CDR3 DNA by itself, 42 bases read in frame from the first base. The germline V gene provides CDR1 MGHRA and CDR2 YSYEKL.

The receptor's source is a middle-aged man who received an inactivated influenza vaccine. Donor details come from another sample of the same person, matched by shared clones. Rearrangement joined TRBV4-1 to TRBJ2-2; the D gene assignment is perhaps TRBD1 or TRBD2, with each matching 5 bases. Sequences were derived from non-naive T cells sorted from PBMCs, sampled roughly 2 weeks before vaccination. The cell subset or site label on this specimen signifies: memory T cell fraction. CDR3 reads: CASSQEGRTGELFF. In nucleotides, the sequence is TGCGCCAGCAGCCAAGAGGGACGTACCGGGGAGCTGTTTTTT.